The 30 T cell receptor beta chains listed next were all sequenced from one sample in a study of blood T cell repertoires in COVID-19. Method: immunoSEQ multiplex PCR; TCRdb's copy keeps in-frame clones and lacks some. The sample consists of approximately 150,000 clones, 80% to 95% of them appearing once. Sequencing was carried out using peripheral blood. The receptors stem from a woman aged 60-70 years with COVID-19, enrolled during active disease.

For this clone: Different DNA sequences within this sample yield the same CDR3. V and J are TRBV29-1 and TRBJ2-7; 7 nucleotides match TRBD1. Germline V CDR1 and CDR2: SQVTM, ANQGSEA. The CDR3 extends over 12 amino acids. Trimming cost V 6 bases and J 0 bases; bases outside gene matches: 2. The CDR3 sequence: CSVRDSSYEQYF. The DNA of the CDR3 is TGCAGCGTCAGGGACAGCTCCTACGAGCAGTACTTC.

The chain combines TRBV9 with TRBJ1-1, with TRBD1 matching over 7 bases. Germline V gives CDR1 SGDLS, CDR2 YYNGEE. This CDR3 comprises 15 residues. Trimming cost V 4 bases and J 1 base; bases outside gene matches: 7. CDR3 coding DNA: TGTGCCAGCAGCCCCCTGGGACAGCCGAACACTGAAGCTTTCTTT. Amino acid sequence: CASSPLGQPNTEAFF.

The chain recombines TRBV4-3 with TRBJ1-5; perhaps TRBD1 as D (5 bases). This CDR3 is 16 amino acids long. In germline, CDR1 is LGHNA, CDR2 YSLEER. V lost 0 bases and J lost 7, with 16 bases in between. This CDR3 is CASSQDQRGLGQPQHF. The CDR3 coding sequence is TGCGCCAGCAGCCAAGATCAACGGGGGTTGGGACAGCCCCAGCATTTT.

The CDR3 DNA reads as TGTGCCAGCAGTGAAGTGAGCAGGGGGATTAGCTCCTATAATTCACCCCTCCACTTT. It encodes CASSEVSRGISSYNSPLHF. The chain is built from TRBV6-1 and TRBJ1-6; 7 bases fit TRBD1. Germline CDR1 is MNHNS and CDR2 is SASEGT. Losses at the gene ends were 1 base for V and 0 bases for J; bases not matched to a gene: 9. CDR3 length equals 19 residues.

Worth noting for this clone: Within the sample, other DNA sequences also encode this same CDR3. The V and J genes are TRBV19 and TRBJ2-3; D call uncertain. Germline V gene data show CDR1 as LNHDA and CDR2 as SQIVND (reference sequence). Trimming stripped 3 bases from V and 1 base from J, with 8 bases between. The CDR3 loop spans 14 amino acids. The CDR3 sequence: CASSIPGGTDTQYF. The CDR3 nucleotides are TGTGCCAGTAGTATCCCAGGCGGCACAGATACGCAGTATTTT. The full variable domain, with the rest looked up from reference TRBV19 and TRBJ2-3, is DGGITQSPKYLFRKEGQNVTLSCEQNLNHDAMYWYRQDPGQGLRLIYYSQIVNDFQKGDIAEGYSVSREKKESFPLTVTSAQKNPTAFYLCASSIPGGTDTQYFGPGTRLTVL.

This clone was seen only a few times. This chain links TRBV21-1 with TRBJ1-5; the D segment call TRBD1 is taken from the table without a DNA check. TRBV21-1 is termed a pseudogene. This CDR3 contains 16 residues. CDR3 coding DNA: TGTGCCAGCAGACAGGGAAGGGACAATAGCAATCAGCCCCAGCATTTT. Its protein product is CASRQGRDNSNQPQHF.

This clone has a handful of counts. The chain carries TRBV25-1 and TRBJ2-3; D is ambiguous. V was shortened by 3 bases and J by 1 base, with 8 bases between the two germline ends. Germline CDR1 is MGHDK and CDR2 is SYGVNS. The CDR3 spans 14 residues. CDR3: CASSDWAGTDTQYF. CDR3 nucleotide sequence: TGTGCCAGCAGTGACTGGGCAGGCACAGATACGCAGTATTTT. The whole variable domain, filled in from reference TRBV25-1 and TRBJ2-3, reads EADIYQTPRYLVIGTGKKITLECSQTMGHDKMYWYQQDPGMELHLIHYSYGVNSTEKGDLSSESTVSRIRTEHFPLTLESARPSHTSQYLCASSDWAGTDTQYFGPGTRLTVL.

This CDR3 reads CASKTGTGQDGYTF. In DNA, the CDR3 is TGTGCCAGCAAAACCGGGACAGGTCAAGATGGCTACACCTTC. The chain joins TRBV27 to TRBJ1-2; 8 nucleotides match TRBD1. The CDR3 extends over 14 amino acids. From germline, CDR1 is MNHEY and CDR2 SMNVEV (reference sequence). After removal of 7 bases from V and 6 bases from J, the junction contained 10 bases not matched to a gene.

The CDR3 bases are TGTGCCAGCAGACCTAGAACAGGCCTTTCCTACAATGAGCAGTTCTTC. As protein: CASRPRTGLSYNEQFF. The genes are TRBV7-2 and TRBJ2-1; TRBD1 might be the D (5 bases). CDR1 is SGHTA and CDR2 is FQGNSA in the germline V gene. The V and J ends lost 6 bases and 1 base respectively, with 16 bases between them. The CDR3 totals 16 residues.

The rearrangement joins TRBV19 to TRBJ1-2; TRBD1 matches at 8 bases. V lost 3 bases and J lost 1; bases outside the gene matches: 1. The CDR3 is 14 amino acids. The germline V gene has CDR1 LNHDA and CDR2 SQIVND (reference sequence). In DNA form, the CDR3 reads TGTGCCAGTAGTATGGACAGGGTTAACTATGGCTACACCTTC. Protein sequence: CASSMDRVNYGYTF.

The rearrangement uses TRBV6-4 and TRBJ1-2; D is uncertain. The CDR3 runs to 14 residues. Trimming took 3 bases from V and 4 from J, leaving 12 bases between them. Germline V gives CDR1 MRHNA, CDR2 SNTAGT. The CDR3 sequence: CASSDSGSGYGYTF. DNA of the CDR3: TGTGCCAGCAGTGATTCCGGGTCCGGCTATGGCTACACCTTC.

The chain joins TRBV30 to TRBJ1-4, with 7 positions matching TRBD1. The CDR3 has 16 residues. The trim removed 1 base at V and 7 bases at J, leaving 12 bases unmatched. Per germline, CDR1 GTSNPN and CDR2 SVGIG (reference sequence). The CDR3 reads CAWSGDRVLEGEKLFF. CDR3 nucleotides: TGTGCCTGGAGTGGAGACAGGGTTCTAGAAGGTGAAAAACTGTTTTTT.

J is TRBJ1-5 and V is TRBV11-2; 7 bases are shared with TRBD1. The V segment lost 2 bases and the J segment 3 bases; nucleotides outside the gene matches: 1. This CDR3 has 14 residues. Looked up from germline, CDR1 is SGHAT and CDR2 is FQNNGV. CDR3 bases: TGTGCCAGCAGCTTAACAGGGGCCAATCAGCCCCAGCATTTT. This codes for CASSLTGANQPQHF.

The chain is built from TRBV6-2 or TRBV6-3 and TRBJ2-1; 8 bases line up with TRBD2. The germline V gene encodes CDR1 MNHEY and CDR2 SVGEGT. J gave up 9 bases and V 2 bases, and 21 bases lay outside the gene matches. The CDR3 has 19 residues. CDR3 sequence: CASSYPDQGVRGARGEQFF. CDR3 DNA: TGTGCCAGCAGTTACCCCGACCAAGGGGTGCGGGGGGCACGAGGTGAGCAGTTCTTC.

The sample holds a few counts of this clone. This chain joins TRBV6-2 or TRBV6-3 and TRBJ1-2, with D maybe TRBD1 (5 bases). This CDR3 spans 14 amino acids. Germline values: CDR1 MNHEY, CDR2 SVGEGT. V shed 3 bases and J shed 9 bases, with 17 bases lying between them. CDR3 sequence: CASSYLPGPYSYTF. The CDR3 nucleotides read TGTGCCAGCAGTTATCTGCCAGGGCCTTATAGCTACACCTTC.

The chain carries TRBV7-9 and TRBJ1-4, with TRBD1 matching over 7 bases. The CDR3 is made up of 14 amino acids. Per the germline V gene, CDR1 is SEHNR and CDR2 is FQNEAQ (reference sequence). J lost 7 bases, V lost 7 bases, and 9 bases had no gene match. CDR3 residues: CASTLDRWSEKLFF. DNA for the CDR3: TGTGCCAGCACCTTGGACAGGTGGAGTGAAAAACTGTTTTTT.

The rearrangement links TRBV6-5 to TRBJ1-1, with 9 positions matching TRBD1. There are 14 residues in the CDR3. V shed 7 bases and J 2 bases; nucleotides not matched to a gene: 5. Germline values: CDR1 MNHEY, CDR2 SVGAGI. CDR3 residues: CASTWDRANTEAFF. CDR3 nucleotide sequence: TGTGCCAGCACTTGGGACAGGGCCAACACTGAAGCTTTCTTT.

This clone has ten or more counts. The chain combines TRBV19 with TRBJ2-7; D might be TRBD1 (5 bases). V dropped 6 bases and J dropped 0 bases, with 15 bases sitting between them. The CDR3 has 15 residues. Germline assignment: CDR1 LNHDA and CDR2 SQIVND (reference sequence). CDR3 protein: CASSRDSTASYEQYF. The CDR3 DNA reads TGTGCCAGTAGCCGAGACAGTACCGCCTCCTACGAGCAGTACTTC.

The gene calls are TRBV6-2 or TRBV6-3 and TRBJ2-5; D perhaps matches TRBD2 (7 bases). The CDR3 loop spans 16 amino acids. Per the germline V gene, CDR1 is MNHEY and CDR2 is SVGEGT. Trimming cost V 2 bases and J 1 base, with 14 bases left between them. The DNA for the CDR3 is TGTGCCAGCAGTTACCCCCGGAGGGGGGGCCAAGAGACCCAGTACTTC. Its translation is CASSYPRRGGQETQYF.

The chain recombines TRBV19 with TRBJ1-5, with 7 bases aligning to TRBD1. J was trimmed by 3 bases and V by 7 bases; bases with no gene match: 9. Looked up from germline, CDR1 is LNHDA and CDR2 is SQIVND (reference sequence). This CDR3 comprises 15 residues. The CDR3 bases are TGTGCCAGTACCTCATCGGACAGGATCAATCAGCCCCAGCATTTT. It specifies CASTSSDRINQPQHF.

The chain couples TRBV5-4 to TRBJ1-1, with D perhaps TRBD1 (6 bases). There are 16 residues in the CDR3. Germline-derived CDR1 and CDR2 are SGHNT and YYREEE (reference sequence). Trimming stripped 0 bases from V and 0 bases from J, with 12 bases between. The CDR3 nucleotides read TGTGCCAGCAGCTTGGCTGGGGGCGGAGTGAACACTGAAGCTTTCTTT. Its translation: CASSLAGGGVNTEAFF.

The rearrangement joins TRBV2 to TRBJ1-2, with a possible D match to TRBD1 (6 bases). Germline V gene lookup returns CDR1 SNHLY and CDR2 FYNNEI. The CDR3 consists of 13 residues. The V gene lost 4 bases and the J gene lost 1 base, with 7 bases spanning the gap. CDR3 amino acids: CASSAGDNYGYTF. CDR3 DNA sequence: TGTGCCAGCAGTGCAGGGGATAACTATGGCTACACCTTC.

V and J are TRBV7-3 and TRBJ2-2; unclear D gene. V was cut by 2 bases and J by 6 bases, with 4 bases left in between. CDR1 is SGHTA, CDR2 FQGTGA, per germline. The CDR3 consists of 12 residues. CDR3 nucleotide sequence: TGTGCCAGCAGCTTAGGCCCCGGGGAGCTGTTTTTT. The encoded protein is CASSLGPGELFF. The full variable domain, its missing parts supplied by reference TRBV7-3 and TRBJ2-2, is GAGVSQTPSNKVTEKGKYVELRCDPISGHTALYWYRQSLGQGPEFLIYFQGTGAADDSGLPNDRFFAVRPEGSVSTLKIQRTERGDSAVYLCASSLGPGELFFGEGSRLTVL.

CDR3 DNA: TGTGCCAGCAGCGTGACAGGGAACACTGAAGCTTTCTTT. Translated, it gives CASSVTGNTEAFF. The rearrangement uses TRBV7-3 and TRBJ1-1; D might be TRBD1 (6 bases). In germline, CDR1 is SGHTA, CDR2 FQGTGA. The length of the CDR3 is 13 residues. V shed 5 bases and J shed 1 base, with 8 bases lying between them.

This chain joins TRBV2 and TRBJ1-1, with 8 bases fitting TRBD1. The trim removed 5 bases at V and 11 bases at J, leaving 10 bases unmatched. Germline assignment: CDR1 SNHLY and CDR2 FYNNEI. The CDR3 contains 13 residues. The CDR3 is CASSLDRDVGAFF. In nucleotides, the CDR3 is TGTGCCAGCAGTCTGGACAGGGATGTGGGGGCTTTCTTT.

Here the CDR3 DNA reads TGTGCCAGCAAGGTGTTTGCTCGAGGGACCGGGGAGCTGTTTTTT. Amino acids: CASKVFARGTGELFF. V is TRBV6-5 and J is TRBJ2-2, with D perhaps TRBD2 (5 bases). Germline V gene data show CDR1 as MNHEY and CDR2 as SVGAGI. Trimming removed 7 bases at V and 5 bases at J, with 17 bases between. CDR3 size: 15 residues.

J is TRBJ2-3 and V is TRBV6-2 or TRBV6-3; 8 bases fit TRBD1. The CDR3 runs to 13 residues. Germline-derived CDR1 and CDR2 are MNHEY and SVGEGT. Trimming took 4 bases from V and 11 from J; bases not matched to a gene: 8. CDR3 sequence reads: CASSSQGAFEQYF. The CDR3 DNA reads TGTGCCAGCAGTTCTCAGGGGGCGTTTGAGCAGTATTTT.

This rearrangement joins TRBV4-3 to TRBJ2-1, with TRBD2 identical over 9 bases. The CDR3 extends over 14 amino acids. With V trimmed by 0 bases and J by 9 bases, 3 bases remained unmatched. Germline V gene lookup returns CDR1 LGHNA and CDR2 YSLEER. CDR3: CASSQEGAGGEQFF. DNA for the CDR3: TGCGCCAGCAGCCAAGAGGGAGCGGGGGGTGAGCAGTTCTTC.

This clone was seen just once. The chain links TRBV7-8 to TRBJ1-6, with TRBD1 identical over 8 bases. The V and J ends lost 1 base and 7 bases, in that order; junction bases with no gene match: 3. CDR1 and CDR2 from the germline V gene are SGHVS and FQNEAQ. CDR3 size: 15 residues. The CDR3 is CASSLGHRGNSPLHF. CDR3 nucleotides: TGTGCCAGCAGCTTAGGACACAGGGGGAATTCACCCCTCCACTTT.

The rearrangement uses TRBV7-9 and TRBJ1-5, with 9 nucleotides matching TRBD1. Per the germline V gene, CDR1 is SEHNR and CDR2 is FQNEAQ (reference sequence). Trimming took 0 bases from V and 2 from J; bases not matched to a gene: 8. The CDR3 is made up of 18 amino acids. The DNA for the CDR3 is TGTGCCAGCAGCTTAGCGGGCGGACAGGGGAAAGGCAATCAGCCCCAGCATTTT. It translates to CASSLAGGQGKGNQPQHF.